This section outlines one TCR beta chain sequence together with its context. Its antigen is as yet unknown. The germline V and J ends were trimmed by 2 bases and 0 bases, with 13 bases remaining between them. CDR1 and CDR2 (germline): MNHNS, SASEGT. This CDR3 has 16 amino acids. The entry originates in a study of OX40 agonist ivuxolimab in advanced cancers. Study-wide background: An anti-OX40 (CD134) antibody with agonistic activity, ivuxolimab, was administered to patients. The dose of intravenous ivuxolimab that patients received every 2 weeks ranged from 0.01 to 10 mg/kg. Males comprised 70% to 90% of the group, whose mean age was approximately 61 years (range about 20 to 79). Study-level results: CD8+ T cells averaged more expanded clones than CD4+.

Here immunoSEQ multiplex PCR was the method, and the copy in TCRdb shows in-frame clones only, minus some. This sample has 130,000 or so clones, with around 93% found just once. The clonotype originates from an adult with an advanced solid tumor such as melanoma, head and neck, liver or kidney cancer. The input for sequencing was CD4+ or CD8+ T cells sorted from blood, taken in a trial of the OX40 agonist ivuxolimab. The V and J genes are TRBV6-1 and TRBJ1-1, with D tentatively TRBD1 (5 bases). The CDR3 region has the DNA TGTGCCAGCAGTGAACAGGGAGAGGGGTTGAACACTGAAGCTTTCTTT. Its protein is CASSEQGEGLNTEAFF.